This TCR beta chain was found in a study of control samples from healthy donors and cancer patients. V dropped 6 bases and J dropped 0 bases, with 12 bases sitting between them. Germline CDR1 is LNHDA and CDR2 is SQIVND (reference sequence). This CDR3 has 15 amino acids. Repertoires were generated with immunoSEQ multiplex PCR, while TCRdb's copy carries only in-frame clones and drops some. There are roughly 90,000 clones in the sample; approximately 82% occur only once, and approximately 9.8% lies in the top ten. The V call is TRBV19, the J call TRBJ1-5, with no clear D. Sequencing used blood. This receptor was taken from a woman aged 60-75 years in good health. The CDR3 DNA reads TGTGCCAGTAGCCCCAAACAATATAGCAATCAGCCCCAGCATTTT. This translates into CASSPKQYSNQPQHF.